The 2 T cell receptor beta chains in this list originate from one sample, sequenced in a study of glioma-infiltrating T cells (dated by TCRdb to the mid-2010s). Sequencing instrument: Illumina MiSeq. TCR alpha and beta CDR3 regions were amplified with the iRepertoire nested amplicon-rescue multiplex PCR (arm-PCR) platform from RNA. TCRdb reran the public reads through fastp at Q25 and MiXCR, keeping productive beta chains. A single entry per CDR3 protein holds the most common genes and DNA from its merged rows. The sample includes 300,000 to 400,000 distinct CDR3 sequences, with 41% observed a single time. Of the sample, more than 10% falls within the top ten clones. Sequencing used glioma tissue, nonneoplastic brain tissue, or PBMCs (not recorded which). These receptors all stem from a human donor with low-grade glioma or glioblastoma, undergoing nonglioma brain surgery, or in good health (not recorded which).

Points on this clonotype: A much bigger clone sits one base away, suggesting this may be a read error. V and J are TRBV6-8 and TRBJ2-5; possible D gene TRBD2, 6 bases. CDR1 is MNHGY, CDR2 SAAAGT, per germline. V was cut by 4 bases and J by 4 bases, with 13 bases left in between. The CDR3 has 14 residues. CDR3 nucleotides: TGTGCCAGCAGTTTGCGGGAAAGGGGAGAGACCCAGTACTTC. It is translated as CASSLRERGETQYF.

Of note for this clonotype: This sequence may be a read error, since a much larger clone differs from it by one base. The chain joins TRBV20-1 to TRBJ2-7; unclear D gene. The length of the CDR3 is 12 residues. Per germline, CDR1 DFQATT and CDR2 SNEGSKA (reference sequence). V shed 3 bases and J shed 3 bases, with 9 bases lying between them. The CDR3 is CSARSKGYEQYF. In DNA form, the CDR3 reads TGCAGTGCTAGGTCCAAGGGCTACGAGCAGTACTTC.